A single sample is the source of the 29 T cell receptor beta chains below, sequenced in a study of shared clonotypes between healthy human individuals. Data came from immunoSEQ multiplex PCR; TCRdb stores just in-frame clones and leaves some out. The repertoire holds about 800,000 clones, with 90% to 98% as singletons. Naive-designated CD8 cells lacked CD45RO, were positively enriched for CCR7, and omitted terminally differentiated effector memory CD45RA+ cells. The sample taken for sequencing was naive CD8+ T cells sorted from blood. All receptors derive from a man in his thirties or forties in good health.

The chain uses TRBV27 and TRBJ2-7; D not certain. CDR1 and CDR2 from the germline V gene are MNHEY and SMNVEV (reference sequence). V was clipped by 4 bases and J by 4 bases, with 14 bases between them. This CDR3 contains 14 residues. In nucleotides, the CDR3 is TGTGCCAGCAGTTCCGAGCTAGGTATTTACGAGCAGTACTTC. Its translation is CASSSELGIYEQYF.

The chain links TRBV9 to TRBJ1-1, with 10 bases lining up with TRBD1. CDR3 length: 16 amino acids. Germline lookup yields CDR1 SGDLS and CDR2 YYNGEE. V was clipped by 3 bases and J by 3 bases; unmatched bases: 8. The CDR3 sequence: CASSDPRTGGHTEAFF. The CDR3 DNA sequence: TGTGCCAGCAGCGATCCTAGGACAGGGGGACACACTGAAGCTTTCTTT.

CDR3 residues: CASSEVGAYNEQFF. CDR3 nucleotides: TGTGCCAGCAGTGAAGTGGGCGCCTACAATGAGCAGTTCTTC. The J gene is TRBJ2-1, the V gene TRBV6-1; unclear D gene. Trimming left V 1 base short and J 2 bases short, with 6 bases between. The CDR3 is 14 residues long. Germline loops: CDR1 MNHNS, CDR2 SASEGT.

The chain carries TRBV7-6 and TRBJ2-2, with no clear D. Germline CDR1 and CDR2: SGHVS and FNYEAQ. V lost 5 bases and J lost 4, with 17 bases in between. The CDR3 length is 16 residues. As DNA, the CDR3 is TGTGCCAGCAGCCTGACTTCTCCCTGGGGCACCGGGGAGCTGTTTTTT. This translates into CASSLTSPWGTGELFF.

This rearrangement joins TRBV7-9 to TRBJ2-7; 9 bases match TRBD1. CDR1 and CDR2 from the germline V gene are SEHNR and FQNEAQ (reference sequence). The CDR3 length is 18 residues. V lost 1 base to trimming and J lost 5 bases; unmatched junction nucleotides: 15. This CDR3 is CASSLEGQGTLKLHEQYF. For the CDR3, the DNA is TGTGCCAGCAGCTTAGAAGGACAGGGGACCCTAAAACTTCACGAGCAGTACTTC.

V is TRBV28 and J is TRBJ2-3, with TRBD1 matching over 7 bases. The V gene's germline CDR1 is MDHEN and CDR2 SYDVKM. This CDR3 spans 12 amino acids. The V segment lost 2 bases and the J segment 9 bases; nucleotides outside the gene matches: 2. In nucleotides, the CDR3 is TGTGCCAGCAGTTTAGACAGGGCAACGCAGTATTTT. Translation gives CASSLDRATQYF.

V is TRBV7-9 and J is TRBJ2-3, with 10 bases fitting TRBD2. The CDR3 is made up of 17 amino acids. CDR1 and CDR2 (germline): SEHNR, FQNEAQ (reference sequence). Losses at the gene ends were 5 bases for V and 4 bases for J; bases not matched to a gene: 12. CDR3 in amino acids: CASSTPLAGKEADTQYF. Written as DNA, the CDR3 is TGTGCCAGCAGCACCCCACTAGCGGGAAAGGAGGCAGATACGCAGTATTTT.

The chain joins TRBV5-6 to TRBJ2-7; D gene unclear. The ends were cut back, 1 base at V and 7 bases at J, with 15 bases in the middle. CDR1 is SGHDT, CDR2 YYEEEE, per germline. This CDR3 spans 14 amino acids. This CDR3 reads CASSLRRARKEQYF. As DNA, the CDR3 is TGTGCCAGCAGCTTGCGCCGGGCGCGGAAAGAGCAGTACTTC. The full variable domain, in which reference TRBV5-6 and TRBJ2-7 provide the parts outside the CDR3, is DAGVTQSPTHLIKTRGQQVTLRCSPKSGHDTVSWYQQALGQGPQFIFQYYEEEERQRGNFPDRFSGHQFPNYSSELNVNALLLGDSALYLCASSLRRARKEQYFGPGTRLTVT.

J is TRBJ2-5 and V is TRBV4-2; TRBD2 agrees at 10 bases. Trimming at V came to 1 base and at J to 4 bases, leaving 9 bases not matched to a gene. The CDR3 totals 17 residues. Germline-derived CDR1 and CDR2 are LGHNA and YNFKEQ. CDR3 loop: CASSQGEREGGGETQYF. The CDR3 nucleotides read TGTGCCAGCAGCCAAGGGGAGCGGGAGGGAGGGGGAGAGACCCAGTACTTC.

The rearrangement joins TRBV29-1 to TRBJ2-1, with D possibly TRBD1 on 5 matching bases. This CDR3 contains 13 residues. Trimming removed 2 bases from V and 8 bases from J, with 13 bases in between. Germline-derived CDR1 and CDR2 are SQVTM and ANQGSEA. DNA for the CDR3: TGCAGCGTTGAAAAGGGTCAGGGCGATGAGCAGTTCTTC. Its translation: CSVEKGQGDEQFF.

V usage is TRBV30 and J usage is TRBJ2-1; no clear D. The germline CDR1 and CDR2 sequences are GTSNPN and SVGIG (reference sequence). This CDR3 has 13 residues. With 5 bases removed from V and 3 bases from J, the gap between germline ends came to 11 bases. CDR3 sequence (DNA): TGTGCCTGGGGTAATGTTGTCTACAATGAGCAGTTCTTC. The encoded protein is CAWGNVVYNEQFF.

The rearrangement uses TRBV10-2 and TRBJ2-1; 13 nucleotides line up with TRBD2. CDR3 length: 14 residues. CDR1 WSHSY and CDR2 SAAADI come from the germline V gene. Trimming cost V 8 bases and J 9 bases; bases outside gene matches: 7. The CDR3: CASAPGLAGVEQFF. The CDR3 coding sequence is TGCGCCAGCGCCCCCGGACTAGCGGGAGTTGAGCAGTTCTTC.

V is TRBV4-1 and J is TRBJ2-1; D uncertain. Trimming stripped 0 bases from V and 0 bases from J, with 3 bases between. Germline values: CDR1 MGHRA, CDR2 YSYEKL. CDR3 length: 14 residues. The CDR3 DNA is TGCGCCAGCAGCCAAGAAAGCTCCTACAATGAGCAGTTCTTC. Protein product: CASSQESSYNEQFF.

The chain recombines TRBV5-1 with TRBJ2-7; possibly TRBD1 for D (6 bases). This CDR3 has 14 residues. Trimming stripped 0 bases from V and 1 base from J, with 8 bases between. Per germline, CDR1 SGHRS and CDR2 YFSETQ. For the CDR3, the DNA is TGCGCCAGCAGCTTGGAGGACAGATCCTACGAGCAGTACTTC. It yields the protein CASSLEDRSYEQYF.

This sequence joins TRBV27 and TRBJ2-7, with TRBD2 matching 13 bases. The CDR3 is 14 amino acids. V dropped 5 bases and J dropped 2; count of bases not matched to a gene: 0. Looked up from germline, CDR1 is MNHEY and CDR2 is SMNVEV (reference sequence). This CDR3 reads CASSGLAGAYEQYF. The CDR3 bases are TGTGCCAGCAGTGGACTAGCGGGGGCCTACGAGCAGTACTTC.

This clone has only one observation. The chain recombines TRBV11-2 with TRBJ2-1; 15 bases match TRBD2. CDR1 and CDR2 from the germline V gene are SGHAT and FQNNGV. The CDR3 is 17 amino acids. J gave up 7 bases and V 5 bases, and 9 bases lay outside the gene matches. CDR3 loop: CASSIGTSGRLRNEQFF. CDR3 DNA: TGTGCCAGCAGCATCGGGACTAGCGGGAGGCTAAGAAATGAGCAGTTCTTC.

The V call is TRBV6-5, the J call TRBJ2-2, with D unclear. V lost 11 bases and J 3 bases, leaving 16 bases between the germline ends. The CDR3 runs to 14 residues. From germline, CDR1 is MNHEY and CDR2 SVGAGI. The CDR3 DNA follows: TGTGCCGTGGCCACTTCATCGTACACCGGGGAGCTGTTTTTT. Protein product: CAVATSSYTGELFF.

The chain carries TRBV19 and TRBJ2-7; 7 nucleotides align to TRBD2. The CDR3 extends over 12 amino acids. J gave up 6 bases and V 6 bases, and 5 bases lay outside the gene matches. The germline V gene encodes CDR1 LNHDA and CDR2 SQIVND (reference sequence). The CDR3 reads CASRAWGGEQYF. CDR3 DNA: TGTGCCAGTAGAGCATGGGGGGGCGAGCAGTACTTC.

The chain employs TRBV4-1 and TRBJ2-3; 7 nucleotides line up with TRBD2. The CDR3 runs 16 residues. Germline V lookup: CDR1 MGHRA, CDR2 YSYEKL. The V segment lost 4 bases and the J segment 2 bases; nucleotides outside the gene matches: 9. The CDR3 DNA follows: TGCGCCAGCAGCCCCGGGGAGGGACTTTTCACAGATACGCAGTATTTT. Translation: CASSPGEGLFTDTQYF.

The chain combines TRBV29-1 with TRBJ2-1; TRBD2 aligns across 12 bases. CDR3 length equals 15 residues. CDR1 and CDR2 (germline): SQVTM, ANQGSEA. Trimming took 3 bases from V and 3 from J; bases not matched to a gene: 3. CDR3 residues: CSVDGLAGYYNEQFF. CDR3 nucleotides: TGCAGCGTTGATGGACTAGCGGGATACTACAATGAGCAGTTCTTC.

This clone was detected only once. The chain's CDR3 is CASSQDIGEGLAKNIQYF. CDR3 bases: TGCGCCAGCAGCCAAGATATAGGCGAGGGTTTAGCCAAAAACATTCAGTACTTC. This chain joins TRBV4-3 and TRBJ2-4; D is possibly TRBD2 (5 bases). V lost 0 bases, J lost 0 bases, and 15 bases lay in between. The CDR3 has 18 amino acids. Germline CDR1 and CDR2: LGHNA and YSLEER.

The chain couples TRBV5-1 to TRBJ2-7; D gene ambiguous. The CDR3 totals 14 residues. V was trimmed by 1 base and J by 1 base, leaving 9 bases between them. Germline CDR1 and CDR2: SGHRS and YFSETQ. CDR3 DNA sequence: TGCGCCAGCAGCTTGTTGGCTGGTTCCTACGAGCAGTACTTC. This codes for CASSLLAGSYEQYF.

This chain connects TRBV4-3 to TRBJ2-7; 7 bases are a match to TRBD2. CDR1 and CDR2 from the germline V gene are LGHNA and YSLEER. With V trimmed by 4 bases and J by 6 bases, 9 bases remained unmatched. The CDR3 spans 14 residues. CDR3 in DNA: TGCGCCAGCAGCCCGTCGCCGGGCGGGGGCGAGCAGTACTTC. It specifies CASSPSPGGGEQYF.

The CDR3 is CASKQRAGANSYEQYF. CDR3 bases: TGTGCCAGCAAGCAGCGGGCGGGAGCCAACTCCTACGAGCAGTACTTC. The rearrangement uses TRBV28 and TRBJ2-7; 7 bases line up with TRBD2. The CDR3 has 16 amino acids. Germline V lookup: CDR1 MDHEN, CDR2 SYDVKM. V shed 7 bases and J 0 bases; nucleotides not matched to a gene: 12. The full variable domain, with the rest looked up from reference TRBV28 and TRBJ2-7, is DVKVTQSSRYLVKRTGEKVFLECVQDMDHENMFWYRQDPGLGLRLIYFSYDVKMKEKGDIPEGYSVSREKKERFSLILESASTNQTSMYLCASKQRAGANSYEQYFGPGTRLTVT.

The chain employs TRBV7-6 and TRBJ2-7; D perhaps matches TRBD1 (5 bases). The V end lost 5 bases, the J end lost 2 bases, and 13 bases lay between the germline ends. This CDR3 is 14 amino acids long. Germline V gene sequence: CDR1 SGHVS, CDR2 FNYEAQ. The CDR3 spells CASSAQGFPYEQYF. The DNA of the CDR3 is TGTGCCAGCAGCGCGCAGGGATTCCCCTACGAGCAGTACTTC.

V and J are TRBV9 and TRBJ2-1; TRBD2 aligns across 10 bases. The CDR3 consists of 18 residues. CDR1 SGDLS and CDR2 YYNGEE come from the germline V gene. V lost 0 bases and J lost 0; bases outside the gene matches: 6. CDR3 sequence (DNA): TGTGCCAGCAGCGTAGATACTAGCGGGAAGAGCTCCTACAATGAGCAGTTCTTC. This translates into CASSVDTSGKSSYNEQFF.

The chain carries TRBV5-6 and TRBJ2-1; 10 bases match TRBD2. The germline gives CDR1 SGHDT, CDR2 YYEEEE. The CDR3 sequence is 17 residues long. The trim removed 5 bases at V and 0 bases at J, leaving 8 bases unmatched. The CDR3: CASSLRTSGYSYNEQFF. CDR3 nucleotide sequence: TGTGCCAGCAGTTTAAGGACTAGCGGATACTCCTACAATGAGCAGTTCTTC.

This clone was found once. The V call is TRBV4-3, the J call TRBJ1-1, with unresolved D. Germline V lookup: CDR1 LGHNA, CDR2 YSLEER. The V end lost 4 bases, the J end lost 0 bases, and 9 bases lay between the germline ends. The CDR3 runs 14 residues. The CDR3, as DNA: TGCGCCAGCAGCCGGACGGGTATGAACACTGAAGCTTTCTTT. Protein product: CASSRTGMNTEAFF.

The chain joins TRBV5-5 to TRBJ2-1, with TRBD2 identical over 16 bases. The CDR3 spans 16 residues. V gave up 1 base and J gave up 10 bases; unmatched junction bases: 5. Germline V lookup: CDR1 SGHKS, CDR2 YYEKEE (reference sequence). Written as DNA, the CDR3 is TGTGCCAGCAGCTTGTTTGGGACTAGCGGGAGGGAGGAGCAGTTCTTC. Translated: CASSLFGTSGREEQFF.